This TCR beta chain was captured by sequencing in a study of CD8 T cells in ankylosing spondylitis. Study-wide findings and caveats: Apparently characteristic of ankylosing spondylitis blood was a TCR beta motif (under ten highly homologous variants).

The CDR3 is made up of 16 amino acids. CDR1 LGHDT and CDR2 YNNKEL come from the germline V gene (reference sequence). The V end lost 4 bases, the J end lost 1 base, and 16 bases lay between the germline ends. TCRdb fed the 5' RACE reads into MiXCR, producing one record per CDR3 protein. The data contain about 220,000 distinct CDR3 sequences, 18% of them singletons. On this clonotype itself: Its antigen is unknown.

Material for sequencing was blood, either unsorted or a sorted T cell fraction (not recorded which). This sequence was found in a male donor with ankylosing spondylitis. The chain links TRBV3-1 to TRBJ1-1, with D possibly TRBD1 on 6 matching bases. Here the CDR3 reads CASSPHRDEENTEAFF. The CDR3 DNA follows: TGTGCCAGCAGCCCCCACAGGGATGAGGAGAACACTGAAGCTTTCTTT. Drawing the rest from reference TRBV3-1 and TRBJ1-1, the complete variable domain is DTAVSQTPKYLVTQMGNDKSIKCEQNLGHDTMYWYKQDSKKFLKIMFSYNNKELIINETVPNRFSPKSPDKAHLNLHINSLELGDSAVYFCASSPHRDEENTEAFFGQGTRLTVV.